These 5 T cell receptor beta chains originate from one sample sequenced in a study of human T cells and chemical hapten exposure. The time point is: patch test 2, 6 weeks after DPC sensitization. The treatment: therapeutic diphenylcyclopropenone sensitization with weekly scalp DPC. TCRdb called the RACE reads again in MiXCR, with one record for every CDR3 protein. In the table there are about 350,000 distinct CDR3 sequences, roughly 6% of which are singletons. Sequenced material: whole blood, taken in connection with sensitization to the hapten diphenylcyclopropenone (DPC). These TCRs come from a woman under 30 with alopecia areata. Some clones in this sample may be carry-over from other donors' samples.

This clonotype was seen ten or more times. The rearrangement joins TRBV4-3 to TRBJ1-2, with a weak D call TRBD1 (6 bases). This CDR3 contains 17 residues. Trimming pared 0 bases from V and 2 bases from J, leaving 16 bases between. Germline values: CDR1 LGHNA, CDR2 YSLEER. CDR3 nucleotide sequence: TGCGCCAGCAGCCAAGATCCATGGACAGAGCAAAACTATGGCTACACCTTC. Its protein is CASSQDPWTEQNYGYTF.

The sample holds many counts of this clonotype. This chain uses TRBV12-3 or TRBV12-4 with TRBJ1-1; D is unresolved. This CDR3 region has 14 residues. Trimming cost V 3 bases and J 4 bases, with 12 bases left between them. Here the CDR3 reads CASSFASVGTEAFF. DNA of the CDR3: TGTGCCAGCAGTTTCGCCAGCGTAGGCACTGAAGCTTTCTTT.

The table lists this clonotype with many counts. CDR3 nucleotide sequence: TGCAGTGCCAAATCCGGGACAGGGTTCGATGAGCAGTTCTTC. It is translated as CSAKSGTGFDEQFF. The chain recombines TRBV20-1 with TRBJ2-1; TRBD1 agrees at 9 bases. The germline CDR1 and CDR2 sequences are DFQATT and SNEGSKA (reference sequence). This CDR3 region has 14 residues. The J segment lost 8 bases and the V segment lost 6 bases, leaving 11 bases of the junction unmatched.

The chain employs TRBV12-3 or TRBV12-4 and TRBJ2-4; TRBD1 matches 9 bases. This CDR3 comprises 15 residues. V lost 1 base, J lost 6 bases, and 4 bases stayed unmatched. The CDR3 nucleotides are TGTGCCAGCAGTTTAGGGACAGGGGTCGCAAACATTCAGTACTTC. Amino acid sequence: CASSLGTGVANIQYF.

This clonotype has just a few counts. J is TRBJ2-3 and V is TRBV13; D is undetermined. Trimming removed 3 bases at V and 2 bases at J, with 6 bases between. Germline assignment: CDR1 PRHDT and CDR2 FYEKMQ (reference sequence). The CDR3 is 13 residues long. The CDR3 sequence: CASSFSTTDTQYF. In nucleotides, the CDR3 is TGTGCCAGCAGCTTTTCAACCACAGATACGCAGTATTTT.